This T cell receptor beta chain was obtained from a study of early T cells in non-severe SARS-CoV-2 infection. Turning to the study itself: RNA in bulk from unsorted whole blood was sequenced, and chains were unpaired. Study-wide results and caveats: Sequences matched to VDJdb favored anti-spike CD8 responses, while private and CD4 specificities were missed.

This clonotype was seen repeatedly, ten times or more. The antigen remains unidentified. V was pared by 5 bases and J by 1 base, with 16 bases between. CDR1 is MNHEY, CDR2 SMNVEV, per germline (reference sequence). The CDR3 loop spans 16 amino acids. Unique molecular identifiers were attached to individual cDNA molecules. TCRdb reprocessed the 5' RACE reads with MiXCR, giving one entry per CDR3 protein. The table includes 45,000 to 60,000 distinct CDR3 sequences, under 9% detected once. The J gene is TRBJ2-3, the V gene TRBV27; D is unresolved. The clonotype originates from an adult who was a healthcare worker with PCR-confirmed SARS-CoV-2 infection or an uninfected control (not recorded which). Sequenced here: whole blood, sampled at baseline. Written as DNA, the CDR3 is TGTGCCAGCAGTCCTTATCCGGTTTTGGGCACAGATACGCAGTATTTT. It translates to CASSPYPVLGTDTQYF.